The rows below give T cell receptor beta chains drawn from one sample of a study of blood T cell repertoires in COVID-19. The table came from immunoSEQ multiplex PCR; TCRdb's copy has only in-frame clones and leaves some out. The sample yields 200,000 to 250,000 clones, roughly 88% seen once. The specimen sequenced was PBMCs or T cells enriched from blood (not recorded which). All receptors derive from a woman aged 25 to 39 who had been exposed to COVID-19. The CDR3 runs from the conserved cysteine through the conserved F or W. The D gene is left open where the match is weak. Clone size is stated in some rows and not others, as once, few, many or a class when expanded.

clone_size,j_call,d_call,v_call,cdr3_aa,cdr3_nt
-,TRBJ1-1,-,TRBV9,CASSVASTYVNTEAFF,TGTGCCAGCAGCGTAGCCTCCACATACGTGAACACTGAAGCTTTCTTT
once,TRBJ1-1,-,TRBV28,CASTRDDTEAFF,TGTGCCAGCACCAGGGATGACACTGAAGCTTTCTTT
-,TRBJ2-7,TRBD2,TRBV30,CAWSVLSGSGGYEQYF,TGTGCCTGGAGTGTCCTTAGCGGGAGTGGAGGGTACGAGCAGTACTTC
-,TRBJ2-5,-,TRBV2,CASSGETGETQYF,TGTGCCAGCAGTGGGGAGACAGGAGAGACCCAGTACTTC
-,TRBJ2-7,TRBD2,TRBV9,CASSVAPSGRFEQYF,TGTGCCAGCAGCGTAGCTCCTAGCGGGAGGTTCGAGCAGTACTTC
-,TRBJ1-1,-,TRBV5-8,CASSLIRGNRDTEAFF,TGTGCCAGCAGCTTGATCAGGGGCAATAGGGACACTGAAGCTTTCTTT
once,TRBJ1-2,TRBD1,TRBV5-1,CASSYYRGPLYGYTF,TGCGCCAGCAGCTACTACAGGGGGCCCCTCTATGGCTACACCTTC
-,TRBJ1-5,-,TRBV28,CASSFSFPNQPQHF,TGTGCCAGCAGTTTTTCGTTCCCCAATCAGCCCCAGCATTTT
-,TRBJ1-2,-,TRBV3-1/TRBV3-2,CASSQDGGVRGYTF,TGTGCCAGCAGCCAAGATGGGGGGGTGCGAGGCTACACCTTC
-,TRBJ2-1,-,TRBV5-5,CASSRGIGRLHDNEQFF,TGTGCCAGCAGCCGAGGGATTGGGCGATTACATGACAATGAGCAGTTCTTC
-,TRBJ1-2,TRBD1,TRBV5-8,CASSFLPGGYGYTF,TGTGCCAGCAGCTTCCTTCCAGGGGGGTATGGCTACACCTTC
-,TRBJ2-7,-,TRBV5-1,CASSHTDRRFGEQYF,TGCGCCAGCAGCCACACCGACAGAAGGTTTGGCGAGCAGTACTTC
few,TRBJ2-3,TRBD2,TRBV9,CASSPGLAGNTDTQYF,TGTGCCAGCAGCCCAGGACTAGCGGGCAACACAGATACGCAGTATTTT
-,TRBJ2-7,TRBD1,TRBV10-1,CASRRPLPVGQGAYEQYF,TGCGCCAGCAGAAGGCCATTGCCCGTGGGACAGGGTGCCTACGAGCAGTACTTC
-,TRBJ1-1,TRBD1,TRBV29-1,CSGFGGGGLNTEAFF,TGCAGCGGGTTTGGTGGAGGGGGCTTGAACACTGAAGCTTTCTTT
-,TRBJ1-2,-,TRBV19,CASNIQGTKHYGYTF,TGTGCCAGTAATATCCAGGGGACGAAACACTATGGCTACACCTTC
-,TRBJ2-7,-,TRBV15,CATRPRDGDYEQYF,TGTGCCACCAGGCCGCGGGACGGGGACTACGAGCAGTACTTC
-,TRBJ2-5,TRBD1,TRBV7-3,CASSSTGAAETQYF,TGTGCCAGCAGCTCTACAGGGGCAGCAGAGACCCAGTACTTC
-,TRBJ1-5,-,TRBV7-9,CASSRDNSNQPQHF,TGTGCCAGCAGCCGGGACAATAGCAATCAGCCCCAGCATTTT
-,TRBJ1-2,-,TRBV28,CASRNRDGYTF,TGTGCCAGCAGGAACAGGGATGGCTACACCTTC
-,TRBJ2-2,-,TRBV4-1,CASSQDQLTGELFF,TGCGCCAGCAGCCAAGATCAACTCACCGGGGAGCTGTTTTTT
-,TRBJ1-1,TRBD1,TRBV10-3,CAISEPDRVRTEAFF,TGTGCCATCAGCGAGCCCGACAGGGTACGGACTGAAGCTTTCTTT
-,TRBJ2-1,-,TRBV5-4,CASSYGNPLHSEQFF,TGTGCCAGCAGCTACGGGAACCCTCTACATAGTGAGCAGTTCTTC
-,TRBJ2-1,TRBD2,TRBV19,CASSTAGLPTPRRQFF,TGTGCCAGTAGTACAGCGGGACTACCGACCCCTCGGCGGCAGTTCTTC
-,TRBJ1-4,-,TRBV5-1,CASSLAGEGGAKLFF,TGCGCCAGCAGCTTGGCCGGGGAGGGAGGAGCAAAACTGTTTTTT
-,TRBJ1-3,-,TRBV6-1,CASSAKGQASGNTIYF,TGTGCCAGCAGTGCTAAGGGACAAGCCTCTGGAAACACCATATATTTT
-,TRBJ1-2,TRBD1,TRBV10-3,CAISVSDRAYGYTF,TGTGCCATCAGTGTTTCCGACAGGGCGTATGGCTACACCTTC
-,TRBJ2-7,-,TRBV11-3,CASSLLQGSEQYF,TGTGCCAGCAGCCTATTACAGGGTTCCGAGCAGTACTTC
-,TRBJ1-2,TRBD1,TRBV19,CASSIRGHHYGYTF,TGTGCCAGTAGTATCAGGGGGCATCACTATGGCTACACCTTC
-,TRBJ2-5,TRBD2,TRBV2,CASSEDGRGLETQYF,TGTGCCAGCAGTGAGGACGGGAGGGGATTAGAGACCCAGTACTTC
few,TRBJ1-4,TRBD1,TRBV7-9,CASSRQGPEKLFF,TGTGCCAGCAGCCGACAGGGGCCAGAAAAACTGTTTTTT
-,TRBJ2-7,-,TRBV27,CASALRGIYEQYF,TGTGCCAGCGCCCTCAGGGGAATCTACGAGCAGTACTTC
-,TRBJ1-1,-,TRBV5-4,CASSLGPRGKNTEAFF,TGTGCCAGCAGCTTGGGGCCTAGAGGGAAGAACACTGAAGCTTTCTTT
-,TRBJ2-1,-,TRBV28,CASSLLGTYNEQFF,TGTGCCAGCAGTTTACTAGGCACATACAATGAGCAGTTCTTC
-,TRBJ2-7,TRBD1,TRBV19,CASRNRQGKSAPQYF,TGTGCCAGTAGGAATAGACAGGGGAAGTCGGCCCCGCAGTACTTC
-,TRBJ2-2,-,TRBV5-1,CASSLWGESTGELFF,TGCGCCAGCAGCTTGTGGGGGGAGAGCACCGGGGAGCTGTTTTTT
-,TRBJ1-1,-,TRBV12-3/TRBV12-4,CASSFLSPAEAFF,TGTGCCAGCAGCTTCCTATCGCCCGCTGAAGCTTTCTTT
-,TRBJ2-7,TRBD1,TRBV25-1,CASSETGGEYEQYF,TGTGCCAGCAGTGAGACAGGGGGCGAGTACGAGCAGTACTTC
once,TRBJ1-2,-,TRBV7-9,CASSPPASLSSYGYTF,TGTGCCAGCAGCCCCCCCGCGTCGCTTTCGAGTTATGGCTACACCTTC
-,TRBJ2-2,TRBD2,TRBV18,CASSPSGGLAITGELFF,TGTGCCAGCTCACCATCAGGGGGACTAGCCATCACCGGGGAGCTGTTTTTT
-,TRBJ2-2,TRBD1,TRBV11-2,CASSFGTGSAGELFF,TGTGCCAGCAGCTTCGGGACAGGGAGCGCCGGGGAGCTGTTTTTT